This T cell receptor beta chain was recorded in a study of cytomegalovirus exposure and HLA in healthy donors. Study context: About 85 million unique TCRs from HLA-typed donors were held in an early release of data. Study conclusions and caveats: Earlier results showed most TCR beta V segments being productive about 87% or about 30% of the time.

Trimming left V 8 bases short and J 2 bases short, with 6 bases between. This CDR3 spans 11 amino acids. The germline gives CDR1 SNHLY, CDR2 FYNNEI. Use of 60 Vbeta and 13 Jbeta primers characterized the PCR. Clones were read by immunoSEQ multiplex PCR, and TCRdb kept only the in-frame ones, dropping some. The profile covers 140,000 or so clones, with approximately 79% appearing a single time and approximately 4.3% taken by the ten largest. This clone has a handful of counts. The antigen is undetermined. Though probably carrying unrecorded immune exposures, donors were nominally healthy at sampling. V is TRBV2 and J is TRBJ1-2; a possible D gene is TRBD1 (5 bases). The sequenced sample consisted of PBMCs. This TCR was recovered from a man between 18 and 29 years old in good health and CMV-seropositive. CDR3 residues: CASGGNYGYTF. For the CDR3, the DNA is TGTGCCAGCGGGGGGAACTATGGCTACACCTTC. The complete variable domain, with remaining parts taken from reference TRBV2 and TRBJ1-2, reads EPEVTQTPSHQVTQMGQEVILRCVPISNHLYFYWYRQILGQKVEFLVSFYNNEISEKSEIFDDQFSVERPDGSNFTLKIRSTKLEDSAMYFCASGGNYGYTFGSGTRLTVV.